This T cell receptor (beta chain) was recovered during a study of cytomegalovirus exposure and HLA in healthy donors. General study findings and limits: An ancestry cluster, one associated with Asian ancestry, reportedly showed fewer N-insertions than the approximately 670-donor mean in a later analysis. Several of the most significant clusters were apparently associated with common viral pathogens in a later analysis.

Points on this clone: Its specificity is unknown.

Primers for the PCR totalled 60 Vbeta and 13 Jbeta. In the original workflow: Later, roughly 86 million unique TCR beta chains were counted in an analysis, and around 11 million of them were shared. Produced via immunoSEQ multiplex PCR; TCRdb's table is partial and in-frame only. V and J calls and clone size follow that table, whereas D and trimming were derived from the DNA. The data show 160,000 or so clones, with roughly 77% seen just once and 3.7% held by the top ten. The specimen was PBMCs. The source is a young man in good health and CMV-seropositive.

The chain's CDR3 is CASSQDSLPRGTGELFF. Here the CDR3 DNA reads TGCGCCAGCAGCCAAGATTCCCTCCCCAGGGGGACCGGGGAGCTGTTTTTT. The rearrangement uses TRBV4-3 and TRBJ2-2; 7 positions agree with TRBD1. Germline CDR1 reads LGHNA; CDR2 reads YSLEER. The CDR3 loop spans 17 amino acids. V lost 0 bases to trimming and J lost 5 bases; unmatched junction nucleotides: 9.